The 5 T cell receptor beta chains reported below all come from one sample, sequenced in a study of blood T cells in healthy people across ages. Using a J-beta primer mix together with a sample-barcoded 5' primer, a second PCR was run for roughly 6 to 12 cycles. One entry per CDR3 protein results from TCRdb running MiXCR on the 5' RACE reads. The table records 980,000 or so distinct CDR3 sequences, around 49% of them present only once. Sample: blood. Receptors originate from a man aged 25 to 45 in good health.

V usage is TRBV9 and J usage is TRBJ2-1; D tentatively fits TRBD1 or TRBD2 (5 bases each). Germline CDR1 is SGDLS and CDR2 is YYNGEE. The germline V and J ends were trimmed by 0 bases and 0 bases, with 10 bases remaining between them. The CDR3 sequence is 16 residues long. CDR3 DNA: TGTGCCAGCAGCGTAGGGGCCGGGACCTCCTACAATGAGCAGTTCTTC. Protein product: CASSVGAGTSYNEQFF.

This clonotype was recorded a few times. The V and J genes are TRBV7-9 and TRBJ1-1, with D unclear. The ends were cut back, 5 bases at V and 6 bases at J, with 16 bases in the middle. CDR1 SEHNR and CDR2 FQNEAQ come from the germline V gene (reference sequence). CDR3 length equals 14 residues. CDR3 sequence reads: CASSPPRSGSEAFF. The CDR3 DNA reads TGTGCCAGCAGCCCCCCCCGGTCCGGATCTGAAGCTTTCTTT.

This chain uses TRBV5-1 with TRBJ2-1; perhaps TRBD1 as D (6 bases). This CDR3 region has 16 residues. The V and J ends lost 5 bases and 9 bases respectively, with 24 bases between them. Germline loops: CDR1 SGHRS, CDR2 YFSETQ. CDR3 bases: TGCGCCAGCAGAGTCTGGGTAAACGAGGGGGAAGGTGAGCAGTTCTTC. This gives the protein CASRVWVNEGEGEQFF.

This clonotype was counted at least ten times. V and J are TRBV4-1 and TRBJ2-7; D is perhaps TRBD1 (6 bases). Germline V gives CDR1 MGHRA, CDR2 YSYEKL. This CDR3 comprises 14 residues. V was trimmed by 3 bases and J by 3 bases, leaving 12 bases between them. Here the CDR3 reads CASSQTDRYYEQYF. CDR3 coding DNA: TGCGCCAGCAGCCAGACGGACAGATACTACGAGCAGTACTTC.

This clonotype was recorded only once. A much larger clone differs by one base, so this may be a read error. V usage is TRBV28 and J usage is TRBJ2-7, with 10 positions matching TRBD1. The CDR3 consists of 15 residues. V dropped 8 bases and J dropped 2; count of bases not matched to a gene: 9. The germline gives CDR1 MDHEN, CDR2 SYDVKM. The CDR3 coding sequence is TGTGCCAGCCGCCTCCGGACAGGGGGAGCCTACGAGCAGTACTTC. This sequence encodes CASRLRTGGAYEQYF. The full variable domain, in which reference TRBV28 and TRBJ2-7 provide the parts outside the CDR3, is DVKVTQSSRYLVKRTGEKVFLECVQDMDHENMFWYRQDPGLGLRLIYFSYDVKMKEKGDIPEGYSVSREKKERFSLILESASTNQTSMYLCASRLRTGGAYEQYFGPGTRLTVT.